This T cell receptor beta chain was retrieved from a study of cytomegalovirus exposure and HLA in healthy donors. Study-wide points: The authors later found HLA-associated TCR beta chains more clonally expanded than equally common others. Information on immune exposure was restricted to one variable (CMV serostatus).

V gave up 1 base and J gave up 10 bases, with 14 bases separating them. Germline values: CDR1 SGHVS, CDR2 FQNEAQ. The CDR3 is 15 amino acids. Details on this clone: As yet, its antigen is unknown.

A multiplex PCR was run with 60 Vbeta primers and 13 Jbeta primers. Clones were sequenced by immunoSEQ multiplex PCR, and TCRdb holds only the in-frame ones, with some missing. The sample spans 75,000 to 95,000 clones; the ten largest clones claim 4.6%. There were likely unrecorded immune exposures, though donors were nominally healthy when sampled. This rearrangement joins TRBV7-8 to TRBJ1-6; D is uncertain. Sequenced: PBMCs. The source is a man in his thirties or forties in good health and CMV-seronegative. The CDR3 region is CASSLERVRVSPLHF. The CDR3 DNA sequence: TGTGCCAGCAGCTTAGAACGAGTGAGGGTCTCACCCCTCCACTTT.